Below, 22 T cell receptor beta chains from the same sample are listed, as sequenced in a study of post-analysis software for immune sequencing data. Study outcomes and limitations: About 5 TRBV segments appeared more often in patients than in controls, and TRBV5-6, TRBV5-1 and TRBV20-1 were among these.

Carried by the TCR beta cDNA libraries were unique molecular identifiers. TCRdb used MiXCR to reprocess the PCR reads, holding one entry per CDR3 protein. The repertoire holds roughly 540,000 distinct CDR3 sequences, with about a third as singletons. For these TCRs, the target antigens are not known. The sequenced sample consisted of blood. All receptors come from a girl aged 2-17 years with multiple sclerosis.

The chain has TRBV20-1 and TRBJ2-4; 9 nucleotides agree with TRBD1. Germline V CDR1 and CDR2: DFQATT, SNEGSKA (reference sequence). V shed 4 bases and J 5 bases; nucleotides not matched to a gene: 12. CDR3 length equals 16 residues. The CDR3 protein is CSAIPLQGTGQNIQYF. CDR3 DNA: TGCAGTGCTATACCGTTGCAGGGGACAGGGCAAAACATTCAGTACTTC.

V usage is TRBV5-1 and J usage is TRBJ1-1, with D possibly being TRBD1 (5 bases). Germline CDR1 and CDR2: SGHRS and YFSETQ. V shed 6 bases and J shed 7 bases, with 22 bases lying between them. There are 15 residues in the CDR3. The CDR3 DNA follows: TGCGCCAGCACCGGGGGGGGAACGGGAAATCTTGAAGCTTTCTTT. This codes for CASTGGGTGNLEAFF.

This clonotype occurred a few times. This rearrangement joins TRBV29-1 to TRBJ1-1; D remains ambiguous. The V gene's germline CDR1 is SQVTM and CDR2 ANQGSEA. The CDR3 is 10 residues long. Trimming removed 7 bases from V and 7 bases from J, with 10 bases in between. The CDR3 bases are TGCAGCGGCGCCAACCGTGAAGCTTTCTTT. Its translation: CSGANREAFF.

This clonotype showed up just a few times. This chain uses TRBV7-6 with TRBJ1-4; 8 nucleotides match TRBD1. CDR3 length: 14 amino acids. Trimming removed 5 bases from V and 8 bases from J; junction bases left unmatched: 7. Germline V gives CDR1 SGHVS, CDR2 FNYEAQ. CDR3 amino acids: CASSQDRVEEKLFF. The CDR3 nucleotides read TGTGCCAGCAGCCAGGACAGGGTTGAGGAAAAACTGTTTTTT.

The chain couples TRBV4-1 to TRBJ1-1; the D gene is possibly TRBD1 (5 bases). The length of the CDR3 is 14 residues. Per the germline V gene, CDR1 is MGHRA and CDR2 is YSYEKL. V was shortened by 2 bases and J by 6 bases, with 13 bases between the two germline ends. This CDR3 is CASSQPTNRPEAFF. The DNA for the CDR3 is TGCGCCAGCAGCCAACCGACGAACAGGCCTGAAGCTTTCTTT.

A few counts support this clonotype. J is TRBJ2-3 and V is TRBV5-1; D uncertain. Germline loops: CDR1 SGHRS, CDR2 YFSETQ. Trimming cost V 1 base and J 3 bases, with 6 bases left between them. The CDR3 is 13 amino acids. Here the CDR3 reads CASSLFATDTQYF. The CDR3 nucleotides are TGCGCCAGCAGCTTGTTCGCGACAGATACGCAGTATTTT.

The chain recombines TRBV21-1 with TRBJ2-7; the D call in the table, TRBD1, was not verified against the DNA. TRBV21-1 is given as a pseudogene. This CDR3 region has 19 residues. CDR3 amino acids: CASPLPSRPWDRDTYEQYF. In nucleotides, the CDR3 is TGTGCCAGTCCGCTCCCGTCCCGACCCTGGGACAGGGACACCTACGAGCAGTACTTC.

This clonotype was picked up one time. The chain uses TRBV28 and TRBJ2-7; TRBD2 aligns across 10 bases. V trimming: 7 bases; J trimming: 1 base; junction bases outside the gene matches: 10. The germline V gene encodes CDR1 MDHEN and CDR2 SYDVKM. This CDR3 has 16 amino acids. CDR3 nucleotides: TGTGCCAGCAACCCTCCCGGACTAGCGGCATCCTACGAGCAGTACTTC. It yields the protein CASNPPGLAASYEQYF.

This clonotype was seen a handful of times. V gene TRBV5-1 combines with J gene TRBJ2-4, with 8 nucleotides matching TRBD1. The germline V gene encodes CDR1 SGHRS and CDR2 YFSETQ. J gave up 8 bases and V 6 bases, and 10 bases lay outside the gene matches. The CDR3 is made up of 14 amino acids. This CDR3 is CASTRGQGADIQYF. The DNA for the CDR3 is TGCGCCAGCACCCGAGGGCAGGGGGCAGACATTCAGTACTTC.

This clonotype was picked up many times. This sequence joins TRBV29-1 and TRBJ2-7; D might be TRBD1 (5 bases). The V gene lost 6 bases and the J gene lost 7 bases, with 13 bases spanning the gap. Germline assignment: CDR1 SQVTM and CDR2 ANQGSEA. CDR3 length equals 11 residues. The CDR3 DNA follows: TGCAGCGTCGCGACAGTGATGGAGCAGTACTTC. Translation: CSVATVMEQYF.

The CDR3 DNA is TGCAGTGCCACGCAAACAGGGGCGGGAAACACCATATATTTT. It is translated as CSATQTGAGNTIYF. The V gene is TRBV20-1, the J gene TRBJ1-3; TRBD1 aligns across 7 bases. Germline V gives CDR1 DFQATT, CDR2 SNEGSKA (reference sequence). The V gene end was trimmed by 6 bases and the J gene end by 4 bases; junction bases not matched to a gene: 9. CDR3 length equals 14 residues.

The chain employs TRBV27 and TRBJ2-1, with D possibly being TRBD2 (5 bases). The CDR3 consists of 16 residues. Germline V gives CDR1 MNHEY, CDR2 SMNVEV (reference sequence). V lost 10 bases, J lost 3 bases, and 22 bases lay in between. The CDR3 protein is CATKLELPTSYNEQFF. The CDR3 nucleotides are TGTGCCACTAAACTCGAACTCCCCACTAGCTACAATGAGCAGTTCTTC.

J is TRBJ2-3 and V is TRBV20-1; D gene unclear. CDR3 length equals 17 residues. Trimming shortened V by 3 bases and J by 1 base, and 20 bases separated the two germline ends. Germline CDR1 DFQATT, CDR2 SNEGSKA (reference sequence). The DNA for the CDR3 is TGCAGTGCTAGCCTTCCCGGTCGTGGGTCTGGCACAGATACGCAGTATTTT. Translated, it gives CSASLPGRGSGTDTQYF.

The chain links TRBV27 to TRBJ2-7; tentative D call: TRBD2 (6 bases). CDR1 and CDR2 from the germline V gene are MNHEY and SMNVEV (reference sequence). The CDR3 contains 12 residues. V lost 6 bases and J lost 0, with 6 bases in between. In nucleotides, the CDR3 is TGTGCCAGCAGGGGGGGCTCCTACGAGCAGTACTTC. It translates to CASRGGSYEQYF.

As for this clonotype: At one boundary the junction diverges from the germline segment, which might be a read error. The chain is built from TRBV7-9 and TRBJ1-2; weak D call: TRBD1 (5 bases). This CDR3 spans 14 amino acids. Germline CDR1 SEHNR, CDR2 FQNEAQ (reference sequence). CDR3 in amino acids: CASSPPGTLSLHTF. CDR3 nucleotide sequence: TGCGCCAGCAGCCCACCGGGGACTCTTAGTCTTCACACCTTC. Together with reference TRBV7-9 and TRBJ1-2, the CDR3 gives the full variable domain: DTGVSQNPRHKITKRGQNVTFRCDPISEHNRLYWYRQTLGQGPEFLTYFQNEAQLEKSRLLSDRFSAERPKGSFSTLEIQRTEQGDSAMYLCASSPPGTLSLHTFGSGTRLTVV.

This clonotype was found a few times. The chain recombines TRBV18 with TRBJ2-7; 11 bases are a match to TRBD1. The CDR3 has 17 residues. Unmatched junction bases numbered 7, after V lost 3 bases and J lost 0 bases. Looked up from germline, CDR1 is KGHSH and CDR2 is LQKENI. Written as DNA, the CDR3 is TGTGCCAGCTCACCGGGACAGGGGGTCGACTTCTCCTACGAGCAGTACTTC. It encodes CASSPGQGVDFSYEQYF.

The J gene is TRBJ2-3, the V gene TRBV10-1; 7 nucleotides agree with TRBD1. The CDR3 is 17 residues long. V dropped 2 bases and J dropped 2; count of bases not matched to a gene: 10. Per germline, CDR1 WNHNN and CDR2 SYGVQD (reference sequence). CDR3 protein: CASSETPGTAYTDTQYF. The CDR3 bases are TGCGCCAGCAGTGAGACTCCCGGGACAGCCTACACAGATACGCAGTATTTT.

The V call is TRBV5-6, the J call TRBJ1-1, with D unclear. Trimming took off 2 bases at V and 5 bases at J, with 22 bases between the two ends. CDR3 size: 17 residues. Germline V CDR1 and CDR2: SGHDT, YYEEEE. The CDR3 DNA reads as TGTGCCAGCAGCTTTGAAATCGGGCTTCTTAGGCGGACTGAAGCTTTCTTT. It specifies CASSFEIGLLRRTEAFF.

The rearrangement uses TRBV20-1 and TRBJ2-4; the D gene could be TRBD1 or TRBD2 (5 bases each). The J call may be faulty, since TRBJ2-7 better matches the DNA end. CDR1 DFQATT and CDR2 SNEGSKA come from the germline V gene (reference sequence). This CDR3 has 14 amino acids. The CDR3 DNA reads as TGCAGTGCCCCTGGGGCTAGCTTAACCTACGAGCAGTACTTC. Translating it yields CSAPGASLTYEQYF.

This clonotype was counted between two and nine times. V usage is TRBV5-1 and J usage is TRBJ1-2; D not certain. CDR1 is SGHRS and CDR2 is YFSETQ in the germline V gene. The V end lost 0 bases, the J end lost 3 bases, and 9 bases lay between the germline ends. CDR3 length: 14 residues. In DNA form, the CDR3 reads TGCGCCAGCAGCTTGGCAGGCGGGGACTATGGCTACACCTTC. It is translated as CASSLAGGDYGYTF.

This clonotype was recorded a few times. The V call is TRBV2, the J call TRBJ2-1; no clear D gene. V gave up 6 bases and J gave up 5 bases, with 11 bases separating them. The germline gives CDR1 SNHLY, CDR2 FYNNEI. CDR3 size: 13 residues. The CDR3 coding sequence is TGTGCCAGCAGGGGGAATTTAGACAATGAGCAGTTCTTC. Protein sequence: CASRGNLDNEQFF.

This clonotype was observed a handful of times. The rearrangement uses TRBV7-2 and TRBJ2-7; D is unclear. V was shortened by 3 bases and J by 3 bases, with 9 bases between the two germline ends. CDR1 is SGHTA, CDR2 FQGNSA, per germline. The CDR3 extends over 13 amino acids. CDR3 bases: TGTGCCAGCAGCTTGAACTTTCTCTACGAGCAGTACTTC. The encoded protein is CASSLNFLYEQYF.